In its sample, the clone carrying this T cell receptor beta chain was seen a few times. This sample was taken from a study of naive and memory T cell subsets. The SP2 primer and nested alpha and beta constant region primers amplified ligated cDNA in four rounds. Reverse transcription of blood and skin TCR RNA was primed at alpha and beta constant regions. MiXCR, applied by TCRdb to the 5' RACE reads, yields one record per CDR3 protein. The sample carries more than 50,000 distinct CDR3 sequences, approximately 7.2% recorded once. Germline CDR1 reads SGHDN; CDR2 reads FVKESK. The V segment lost 1 base and the J segment 7 bases; nucleotides outside the gene matches: 4. The CDR3 is 13 residues long. TCR cDNA received a 3' ligated oligonucleotide that carried a UMI. RNA was extracted from less than 3 ml of whole blood of healthy adults. Cells were not sorted; total RNA input targeted 1 to 1000 ng.

This clonotype was sampled from a male donor in good health. This sequence joins TRBV14 and TRBJ2-7; 7 bases fit TRBD2. CDR3 residues: CASSQGQGGEQYF. The DNA for the CDR3 is TGTGCCAGCAGCCAAGGGCAGGGAGGGGAGCAGTACTTC.